A single sample is the source of the 21 T cell receptor beta chains below, sequenced in a study of blood T cell repertoires in COVID-19. Using immunoSEQ multiplex PCR, the repertoire was profiled, and TCRdb retains in-frame clones only, with some absent. The sample has 300,000 to 350,000 clones, 75% to 95% seen once. Sequencing was done on a sample of peripheral blood. The receptors stem from a woman aged 25 to 39 with COVID-19, enrolled during active disease.

This clone has just one count. This chain joins TRBV4-3 and TRBJ1-3, with D possibly being TRBD1 (5 bases). Trimming took off 0 bases at V and 1 base at J, with 10 bases between the two ends. The CDR3 spans 16 residues. Germline loops: CDR1 LGHNA, CDR2 YSLEER. The CDR3 DNA sequence: TGCGCCAGCAGCCAAGATCCCAGGGCATCTGGAAACACCATATATTTT. Translated, it gives CASSQDPRASGNTIYF.

In this sample, this clone turned up a few times. The CDR3 coding sequence is TGTGCCAGCAGTTGGGGCACGAGCACTGAAGCTTTCTTT. Translated: CASSWGTSTEAFF. This chain links TRBV27 with TRBJ1-1; D is perhaps TRBD1 (5 bases). The V and J ends lost 4 bases and 4 bases respectively, with 10 bases between them. The CDR3 runs to 13 residues. Germline V lookup: CDR1 MNHEY, CDR2 SMNVEV (reference sequence).

The CDR3 protein is CASRASGRAYNEQFF. In nucleotides, the CDR3 is TGTGCCAGCAGGGCAAGCGGGAGAGCCTACAATGAGCAGTTCTTC. The chain joins TRBV6-5 to TRBJ2-1; 8 nucleotides agree with TRBD2. This CDR3 has 15 amino acids. V lost 6 bases to trimming and J lost 2 bases; unmatched junction nucleotides: 6. The V gene's germline CDR1 is MNHEY and CDR2 SVGAGI.

This clone came up once. This chain joins TRBV7-9 and TRBJ2-2, with 9 bases aligning to TRBD2. The germline gives CDR1 SEHNR, CDR2 FQNEAQ (reference sequence). The CDR3 covers 16 residues. Trimming at V came to 1 base and at J to 6 bases, leaving 6 bases not matched to a gene. The CDR3 bases are TGTGCCAGCAGCTTAGTGCTAGCGGGGCTTTCCGGGGAGCTGTTTTTT. The encoded protein is CASSLVLAGLSGELFF.

V is TRBV24-1 and J is TRBJ2-5; TRBD2 might be the D (5 bases). Germline V gene data show CDR1 as KGHDR and CDR2 as SFDVKD. With 6 bases removed from V and 5 bases from J, the gap between germline ends came to 12 bases. CDR3 length: 13 amino acids. The CDR3 DNA sequence: TGTGCCACCAGTACGGGGTTCACGGAGACCCAGTACTTC. Residues: CATSTGFTETQYF.

This clone was recorded once. CDR3 coding DNA: TGTGCCAGCAGCCCGACTAGCGGGAGTTACAATGAGCAGTTCTTC. It yields the protein CASSPTSGSYNEQFF. The V and J genes are TRBV7-9 and TRBJ2-1; 12 nucleotides match TRBD2. The CDR3 length is 15 residues. The V gene's germline CDR1 is SEHNR and CDR2 FQNEAQ (reference sequence). V dropped 5 bases and J dropped 4; count of bases not matched to a gene: 3.

The chain has TRBV28 and TRBJ2-5; D remains unclear. V was pared by 5 bases and J by 4 bases, with 2 bases between. The CDR3 is 10 residues long. Germline values: CDR1 MDHEN, CDR2 SYDVKM. This CDR3 reads CASSRETQYF. The CDR3 region has the DNA TGTGCCAGCAGTCGAGAGACCCAGTACTTC.

The rearrangement joins TRBV4-2 to TRBJ1-1; D unclear. This CDR3 has 14 amino acids. The V gene's germline CDR1 is LGHNA and CDR2 YNFKEQ. V was shortened by 1 base and J by 4 bases, with 10 bases between the two germline ends. The CDR3 nucleotides are TGTGCCAGCAGCCAAGTACGGGGAGCCACTGAAGCTTTCTTT. Protein product: CASSQVRGATEAFF.

Points on this clone: The same CDR3 arises from other DNA sequences in this sample as well. The V call is TRBV4-2, the J call TRBJ2-7; 10 bases fit TRBD2. J gave up 7 bases and V 0 bases, and 9 bases lay outside the gene matches. The CDR3 sequence is 16 residues long. Germline assignment: CDR1 LGHNA and CDR2 YNFKEQ. The CDR3 DNA reads TGTGCCAGCAGCCAAGAAGGAGCGGGAGGGCCAAGAGAGCAGTACTTC. Amino acids: CASSQEGAGGPREQYF.

This sequence joins TRBV28 and TRBJ2-2; D is uncertain. The germline CDR1 and CDR2 sequences are MDHEN and SYDVKM. V lost 7 bases and J lost 0, with 6 bases in between. The CDR3 has 13 residues. The CDR3 DNA follows: TGTGCCAGCACCAGCGCGAACACCGGGGAGCTGTTTTTT. Amino acid sequence: CASTSANTGELFF. Filled out from reference TRBV28 and TRBJ2-2, the complete variable domain reads DVKVTQSSRYLVKRTGEKVFLECVQDMDHENMFWYRQDPGLGLRLIYFSYDVKMKEKGDIPEGYSVSREKKERFSLILESASTNQTSMYLCASTSANTGELFFGEGSRLTVL.

The genes are TRBV27 and TRBJ2-3, with 9 bases identical to TRBD2. With 0 bases clipped from V and 0 bases from J, the junction kept 10 bases outside the gene matches. The germline V gene has CDR1 MNHEY and CDR2 SMNVEV (reference sequence). The CDR3 is 19 residues long. The DNA for the CDR3 is TGTGCCAGCAGTTTATCGAGGCTAGCGGGGCCACCTAGCACAGATACGCAGTATTTT. Translation gives CASSLSRLAGPPSTDTQYF.

V and J are TRBV5-1 and TRBJ2-3, with TRBD1 identical over 8 bases. The V gene's germline CDR1 is SGHRS and CDR2 YFSETQ. After removal of 5 bases from V and 2 bases from J, the junction contained 4 bases not matched to a gene. The CDR3 is 14 residues long. The CDR3 protein is CASRTGQVTDTQYF. Here the CDR3 DNA reads TGCGCCAGCAGAACGGGACAGGTCACAGATACGCAGTATTTT.

The chain couples TRBV19 to TRBJ1-1; D ambiguous. The V end was cut by 3 bases, the J end by 0 bases, with 8 bases between. The CDR3 extends over 14 amino acids. Germline V lookup: CDR1 LNHDA, CDR2 SQIVND (reference sequence). CDR3 nucleotide sequence: TGTGCCAGTAGTATGAACGGGATGAACACTGAAGCTTTCTTT. Amino acids: CASSMNGMNTEAFF.

V is TRBV7-2 and J is TRBJ2-4, with D perhaps matching TRBD2 (5 bases). CDR3 size: 13 residues. Trimming took off 3 bases at V and 8 bases at J, with 11 bases between the two ends. CDR1 is SGHTA and CDR2 is FQGNSA in the germline V gene. The CDR3, as DNA: TGTGCCAGCAGCTTCCAGTGGCGGGACATTCAGTACTTC. The encoded protein is CASSFQWRDIQYF.

The chain is built from TRBV14 and TRBJ2-7, with a weak D call TRBD1 (6 bases). CDR1 and CDR2 (germline): SGHDN, FVKESK. There are 13 residues in the CDR3. The V end was cut by 3 bases, the J end by 0 bases, with 6 bases between. The CDR3 here is CASSQDSSYEQYF. As DNA, the CDR3 is TGTGCCAGCAGCCAGGACAGCTCCTACGAGCAGTACTTC.

This sequence joins TRBV6-5 and TRBJ2-2, with D possibly matching TRBD1 (6 bases). This CDR3 is 14 amino acids long. The germline CDR1 and CDR2 sequences are MNHEY and SVGAGI. The V and J ends lost 6 bases and 3 bases respectively, with 11 bases between them. CDR3 loop: CASSLGQYTGELFF. DNA of the CDR3: TGTGCCAGCAGCCTAGGACAGTACACCGGGGAGCTGTTTTTT.

The chain carries TRBV6-5 and TRBJ1-1; D unclear. Germline-derived CDR1 and CDR2 are MNHEY and SVGAGI. Trimming removed 7 bases from V and 5 bases from J, with 8 bases in between. The CDR3 is 11 residues long. The CDR3 region has the DNA TGTGCCAGCAACTCCGGGACTGAAGCTTTCTTT. Its translation is CASNSGTEAFF.

This chain links TRBV7-9 with TRBJ1-2; no definite D call. Trimming pared 4 bases from V and 1 base from J, leaving 10 bases between. This CDR3 has 14 residues. CDR1 SEHNR and CDR2 FQNEAQ come from the germline V gene (reference sequence). The CDR3 spells CASSSSSSNYGYTF. The CDR3 DNA follows: TGTGCCAGCAGCTCTTCTTCTAGTAACTATGGCTACACCTTC. Full variable domain (missing parts from reference TRBV7-9 and TRBJ1-2): DTGVSQNPRHKITKRGQNVTFRCDPISEHNRLYWYRQTLGQGPEFLTYFQNEAQLEKSRLLSDRFSAERPKGSFSTLEIQRTEQGDSAMYLCASSSSSSNYGYTFGSGTRLTVV.

The V call is TRBV30, the J call TRBJ2-7; the match to TRBD2 covers 7 bases. The junction had 7 bases not matched to a gene; V was cut back by 1 base and J by 7 bases. CDR3 length: 13 residues. From germline, CDR1 is GTSNPN and CDR2 SVGIG (reference sequence). Here the CDR3 reads CAWSAGGTGEQYF. DNA for the CDR3: TGTGCCTGGAGTGCCGGGGGGACGGGGGAGCAGTACTTC.

V gene TRBV18 combines with J gene TRBJ2-4; TRBD1 agrees at 9 bases. Germline loops: CDR1 KGHSH, CDR2 LQKENI. Trimming took 2 bases from V and 7 from J; bases not matched to a gene: 6. This CDR3 is built from 15 residues. CDR3 loop: CASSPGRDRANIQYF. The CDR3, as DNA: TGTGCCAGCTCACCAGGCCGGGACAGGGCTAACATTCAGTACTTC.

The chain links TRBV11-2 to TRBJ2-1, with D possibly being TRBD2 (6 bases). The germline gives CDR1 SGHAT, CDR2 FQNNGV. The CDR3 has 15 amino acids. Between the trimmed V and J ends, which lost 1 base and 7 bases, there was a span of 14 bases. CDR3 in DNA: TGTGCCAGCAGCTTAGGAGCCGCCAGCGGGAATGAGCAGTTCTTC. Translation gives CASSLGAASGNEQFF. Based on the CDR3 plus reference TRBV11-2 and TRBJ2-1, the full variable domain is EAGVAQSPRYKIIEKRQSVAFWCNPISGHATLYWYQQILGQGPKLLIQFQNNGVVDDSQLPKDRFSAERLKGVDSTLKIQPAKLEDSAVYLCASSLGAASGNEQFFGPGTRLTVL.